What follows are 12 T cell receptor beta chains derived from one specimen sequenced in a study of cytomegalovirus exposure and HLA in healthy donors. The PCR ran on 60 Vbeta and 13 Jbeta primers. Assay: immunoSEQ multiplex PCR; the TCRdb copy retains only in-frame clones and omits some. Seen here are 65,000 to 90,000 clones, less than 80% observed once, and the top ten hold roughly 12%. The material sequenced was PBMCs. These receptors all stem from a woman aged 40 to 49 in good health and CMV-seropositive.

The chain recombines TRBV2 with TRBJ2-1, with D possibly TRBD1 on 6 matching bases. CDR3 length: 12 residues. Germline CDR1 and CDR2: SNHLY and FYNNEI. V was cut by 5 bases and J by 7 bases, with 9 bases left in between. CDR3 bases: TGTGCCAGCAGTCGGACAGTAAATGAGCAGTTCTTC. Its translation is CASSRTVNEQFF. The full variable domain, its missing parts supplied by reference TRBV2 and TRBJ2-1, is EPEVTQTPSHQVTQMGQEVILRCVPISNHLYFYWYRQILGQKVEFLVSFYNNEISEKSEIFDDQFSVERPDGSNFTLKIRSTKLEDSAMYFCASSRTVNEQFFGPGTRLTVL.

This rearrangement joins TRBV30 to TRBJ1-1; 11 bases are a match to TRBD1. The V gene end was trimmed by 2 bases and the J gene end by 1 base; junction bases not matched to a gene: 6. This CDR3 is built from 16 residues. Germline CDR1 is GTSNPN and CDR2 is SVGIG (reference sequence). DNA for the CDR3: TGTGCCTGGAGTCCTAGCGGGACAGGGGGGAACACTGAAGCTTTCTTT. Translation: CAWSPSGTGGNTEAFF.

The rearrangement uses TRBV6-6 and TRBJ1-5; a weak D match, TRBD1 (5 bases). This CDR3 has 16 residues. Germline lookup yields CDR1 MNHNY and CDR2 SVGAGI (reference sequence). V lost 0 bases to trimming and J lost 5 bases, with 14 bases between them. The DNA of the CDR3 is TGTGCCAGCAGTTACTCCCCGGGACTCCTCGATCAGCCCCAGCATTTT. Its protein product is CASSYSPGLLDQPQHF.

The chain employs TRBV20-1 and TRBJ2-7; no reliable D call. CDR1 and CDR2 (germline): DFQATT, SNEGSKA (reference sequence). CDR3 size: 11 residues. V was pared by 2 bases and J by 5 bases, with 7 bases between. The CDR3 nucleotides read TGCAGTGCTAGATCTAGTCACGAGCAGTACTTC. This sequence encodes CSARSSHEQYF.

The V gene is TRBV6-5, the J gene TRBJ2-1, with 8 bases aligning to TRBD1. The CDR3 is 13 amino acids. The V segment lost 4 bases and the J segment 6 bases; nucleotides outside the gene matches: 2. The V gene's germline CDR1 is MNHEY and CDR2 SVGAGI. The CDR3 region has the DNA TGTGCCAGCAGTTCTGACAGGGGCAATGAGCAGTTCTTC. Translated: CASSSDRGNEQFF.

This clone came up once. The chain employs TRBV4-2 and TRBJ2-5, with 11 bases fitting TRBD2. The CDR3 is made up of 17 amino acids. Trimming at V came to 1 base and at J to 3 bases, leaving 7 bases not matched to a gene. The germline V gene has CDR1 LGHNA and CDR2 YNFKEQ. The CDR3 coding sequence is TGTGCCAGCAGCCAAGGGGCTAGCGGGGGGTCGGAAGAGACCCAGTACTTC. This translates into CASSQGASGGSEETQYF.

The CDR3 sequence is CASSLGRVADTQYF. The CDR3 DNA follows: TGCGCCAGCAGCTTGGGCAGGGTGGCAGATACGCAGTATTTT. The chain couples TRBV5-1 to TRBJ2-3; the D gene is possibly TRBD1 (5 bases). The CDR3 runs to 14 residues. The V and J ends lost 0 bases and 4 bases respectively, with 9 bases between them. Germline V gene lookup returns CDR1 SGHRS and CDR2 YFSETQ.

The chain combines TRBV6-6 with TRBJ1-6, with TRBD1 matching over 7 bases. Per the germline V gene, CDR1 is MNHNY and CDR2 is SVGAGI (reference sequence). The CDR3 totals 13 residues. The J segment lost 6 bases and the V segment lost 7 bases, leaving 3 bases of the junction unmatched. The CDR3 DNA is TGTGCCAGCAAAGGACAGGTTAATTCACCCCTCCACTTT. This translates into CASKGQVNSPLHF.

V and J are TRBV5-4 and TRBJ1-1; TRBD1 agrees at 10 bases. Per germline, CDR1 SGHNT and CDR2 YYREEE (reference sequence). This CDR3 comprises 15 residues. V was clipped by 3 bases and J by 3 bases; unmatched bases: 5. The CDR3 loop reads CASSSGQGIYTEAFF. CDR3 bases: TGTGCCAGCAGCTCGGGACAGGGGATCTACACTGAAGCTTTCTTT.

The rearrangement uses TRBV6-5 and TRBJ1-1, with unresolved D. Germline V lookup: CDR1 MNHEY, CDR2 SVGAGI. Trimming removed 7 bases from V and 4 bases from J, with 13 bases in between. CDR3 size: 13 residues. The CDR3 here is CASTDLEGTEAFF. CDR3 coding DNA: TGTGCCAGCACCGACCTAGAAGGCACTGAAGCTTTCTTT.

V usage is TRBV7-2 and J usage is TRBJ1-2, with D perhaps matching TRBD1 (5 bases). Trimming stripped 5 bases from V and 7 bases from J, with 14 bases between. The CDR3 is 13 amino acids. CDR1 and CDR2 (germline): SGHTA, FQGNSA. CDR3 nucleotides: TGTGCCAGCAGCCAAGGGGTATCGGGTGGCTACACCTTC. As protein: CASSQGVSGGYTF.

The sample holds a few counts of this clone. V usage is TRBV2 and J usage is TRBJ1-6; D may be TRBD1 (5 bases). Looked up from germline, CDR1 is SNHLY and CDR2 is FYNNEI. This CDR3 spans 15 amino acids. Trimming removed 4 bases at V and 9 bases at J, with 16 bases between. The CDR3 DNA is TGTGCCAGCAGTGGAGCCCAGGGATCCGGTTCACCCCTCCACTTT. This translates into CASSGAQGSGSPLHF.